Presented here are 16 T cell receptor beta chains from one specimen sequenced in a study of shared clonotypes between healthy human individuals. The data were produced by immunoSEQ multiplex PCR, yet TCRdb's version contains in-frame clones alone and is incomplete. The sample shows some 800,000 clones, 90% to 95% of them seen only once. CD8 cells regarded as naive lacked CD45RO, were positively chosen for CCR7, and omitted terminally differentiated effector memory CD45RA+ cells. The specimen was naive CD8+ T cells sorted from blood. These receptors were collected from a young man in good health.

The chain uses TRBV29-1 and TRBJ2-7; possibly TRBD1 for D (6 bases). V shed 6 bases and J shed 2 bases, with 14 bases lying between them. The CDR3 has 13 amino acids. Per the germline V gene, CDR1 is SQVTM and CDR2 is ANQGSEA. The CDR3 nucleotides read TGCAGCGTAAAAGGGGACACCACCTACGAGCAGTACTTC. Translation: CSVKGDTTYEQYF.

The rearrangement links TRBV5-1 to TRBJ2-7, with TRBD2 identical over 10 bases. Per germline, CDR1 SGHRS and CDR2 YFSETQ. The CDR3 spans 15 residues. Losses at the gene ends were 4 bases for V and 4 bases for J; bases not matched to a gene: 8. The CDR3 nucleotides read TGCGCCAGCAGCGACGGACTAGCGGTCCTTTACGAGCAGTACTTC. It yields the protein CASSDGLAVLYEQYF.

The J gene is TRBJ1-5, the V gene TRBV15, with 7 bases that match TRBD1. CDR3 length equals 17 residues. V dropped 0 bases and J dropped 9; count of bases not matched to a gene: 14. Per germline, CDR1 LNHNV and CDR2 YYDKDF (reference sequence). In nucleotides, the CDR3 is TGTGCCACCAGCAGAGATGGGGACAGACCACCCTCAAGGCCCCAGCATTTT. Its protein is CATSRDGDRPPSRPQHF.

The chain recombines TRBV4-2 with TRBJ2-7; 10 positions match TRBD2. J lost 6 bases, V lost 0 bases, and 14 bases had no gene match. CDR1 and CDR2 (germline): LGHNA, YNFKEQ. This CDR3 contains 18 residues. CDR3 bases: TGTGCCAGCAGCCAAGACTTCAGAGCGGGAGGGCCTCAGAGCGAGCAGTACTTC. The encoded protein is CASSQDFRAGGPQSEQYF.

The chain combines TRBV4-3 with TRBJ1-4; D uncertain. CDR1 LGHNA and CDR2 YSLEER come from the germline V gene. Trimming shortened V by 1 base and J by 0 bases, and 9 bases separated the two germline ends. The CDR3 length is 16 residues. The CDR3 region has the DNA TGCGCCAGCAGCCAAGTTTCCCGAGCAACTAATGAAAAACTGTTTTTT. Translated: CASSQVSRATNEKLFF.

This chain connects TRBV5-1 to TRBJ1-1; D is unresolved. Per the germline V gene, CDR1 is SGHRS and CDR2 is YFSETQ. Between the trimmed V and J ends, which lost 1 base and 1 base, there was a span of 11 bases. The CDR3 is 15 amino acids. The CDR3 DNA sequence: TGCGCCAGCAGCTTGACGCCAGGACCGAACACTGAAGCTTTCTTT. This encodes CASSLTPGPNTEAFF.

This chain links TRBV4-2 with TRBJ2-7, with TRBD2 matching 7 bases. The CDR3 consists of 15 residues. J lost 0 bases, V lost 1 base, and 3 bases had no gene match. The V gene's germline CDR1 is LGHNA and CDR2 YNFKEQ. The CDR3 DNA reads TGTGCCAGCAGCCAAGCCCCGGGAGGCTCCTACGAGCAGTACTTC. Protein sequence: CASSQAPGGSYEQYF.

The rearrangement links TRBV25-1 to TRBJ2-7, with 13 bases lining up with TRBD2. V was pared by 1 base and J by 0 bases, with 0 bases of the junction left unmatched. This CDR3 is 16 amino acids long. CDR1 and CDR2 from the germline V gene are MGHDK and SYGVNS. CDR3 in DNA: TGTGCCAGCAGTGAATGGACTAGCGGGAGCTCCTACGAGCAGTACTTC. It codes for CASSEWTSGSSYEQYF.

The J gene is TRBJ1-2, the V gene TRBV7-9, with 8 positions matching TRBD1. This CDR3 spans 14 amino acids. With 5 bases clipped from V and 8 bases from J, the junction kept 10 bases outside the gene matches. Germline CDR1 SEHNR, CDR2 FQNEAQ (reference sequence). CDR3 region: CASSPSDRELGYTF. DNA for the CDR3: TGTGCCAGCAGCCCCTCGGACAGGGAGCTCGGCTACACCTTC.

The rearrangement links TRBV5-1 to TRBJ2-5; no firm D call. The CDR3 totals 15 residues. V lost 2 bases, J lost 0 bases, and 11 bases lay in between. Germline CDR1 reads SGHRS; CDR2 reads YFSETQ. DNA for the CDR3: TGCGCCAGCAGCTTATTTTACGAGTACCAAGAGACCCAGTACTTC. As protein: CASSLFYEYQETQYF.

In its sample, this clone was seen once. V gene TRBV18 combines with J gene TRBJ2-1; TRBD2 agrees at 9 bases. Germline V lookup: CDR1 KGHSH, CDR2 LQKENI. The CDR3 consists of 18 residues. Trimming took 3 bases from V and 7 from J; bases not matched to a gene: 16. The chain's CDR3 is CASSPYPPSSGIPNEQFF. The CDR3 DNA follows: TGTGCCAGCTCACCCTATCCCCCCTCTAGCGGGATCCCTAATGAGCAGTTCTTC.

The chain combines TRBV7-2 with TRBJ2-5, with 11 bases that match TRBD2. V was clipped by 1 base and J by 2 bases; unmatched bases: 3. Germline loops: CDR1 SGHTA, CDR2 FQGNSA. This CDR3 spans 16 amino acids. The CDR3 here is CASSLVGLAEQETQYF. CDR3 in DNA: TGTGCCAGCAGCTTAGTGGGACTAGCGGAACAAGAGACCCAGTACTTC.

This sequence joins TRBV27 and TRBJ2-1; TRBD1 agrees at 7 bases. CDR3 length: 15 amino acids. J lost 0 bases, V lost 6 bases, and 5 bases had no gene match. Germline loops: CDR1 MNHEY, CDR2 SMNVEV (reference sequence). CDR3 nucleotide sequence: TGTGCCAGCAGGAACAGGGACAGCTCCTACAATGAGCAGTTCTTC. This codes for CASRNRDSSYNEQFF.

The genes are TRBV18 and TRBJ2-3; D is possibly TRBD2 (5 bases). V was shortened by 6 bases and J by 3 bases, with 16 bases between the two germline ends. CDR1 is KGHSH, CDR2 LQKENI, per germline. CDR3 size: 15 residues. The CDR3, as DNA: TGTGCCAGCTCCCCTCCCGGGGAGTGGACAGATACGCAGTATTTT. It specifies CASSPPGEWTDTQYF.

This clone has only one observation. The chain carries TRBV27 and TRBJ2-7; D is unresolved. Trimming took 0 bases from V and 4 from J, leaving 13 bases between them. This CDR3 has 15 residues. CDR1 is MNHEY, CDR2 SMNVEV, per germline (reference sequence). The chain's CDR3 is CASSLSMSSSYEQYF. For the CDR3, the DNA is TGTGCCAGCAGTTTATCGATGTCTAGTTCATACGAGCAGTACTTC.

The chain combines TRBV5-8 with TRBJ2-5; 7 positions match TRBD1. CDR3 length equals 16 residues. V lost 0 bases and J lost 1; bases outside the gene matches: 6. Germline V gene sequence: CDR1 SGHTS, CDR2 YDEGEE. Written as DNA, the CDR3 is TGTGCCAGCAGCTTGGCGGGTGACAGGGTCCAAGAGACCCAGTACTTC. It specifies CASSLAGDRVQETQYF.